This T cell receptor (beta chain) was identified during a study of read filtering for tumor transcriptome and immune sequencing. Overall study: Revised staging placed eight or nine patients in R-ISS I, approximately 16 in II, 6 or 7 in III.

Germline CDR1 and CDR2: MDHEN and SYDVKM. V lost 4 bases to trimming and J lost 3 bases, with 19 bases between them. The CDR3 loop spans 17 amino acids. The library was built from about 400 ng RNA with molecular barcoded adaptors for alpha/delta and beta/gamma chains. TCRdb recomputed calls from the reads with MiXCR, one row per CDR3 protein. The sample consists of about 60,000 distinct CDR3 sequences, around 14% of them appearing once. In this sample, this clonotype turned up many times. Its antigen remains unidentified. Study-level points and caveats: RNA-seq captured clonotypes less deeply and reliably than IR-seq. About 82% of IR-seq clonotypes had a single read, yet these held approximately 3.5% of reads. Without single-read clonotypes, shared clonotype proportions correlated more between IR-seq and RNA-seq.

Source material: a population of CD138-negative cells sorted from bone marrow. The chain employs TRBV28 and TRBJ1-5; maybe TRBD1 (6 bases). The source is a donor over 35 with multiple myeloma. CDR3 in DNA: TGTGCCAGCAGTTATGATCCGGGGGCTTCCATCAATCAGCCCCAGCATTTT. This codes for CASSYDPGASINQPQHF. The full variable domain, completed using reference TRBV28 and TRBJ1-5, is DVKVTQSSRYLVKRTGEKVFLECVQDMDHENMFWYRQDPGLGLRLIYFSYDVKMKEKGDIPEGYSVSREKKERFSLILESASTNQTSMYLCASSYDPGASINQPQHFGDGTRLSIL.